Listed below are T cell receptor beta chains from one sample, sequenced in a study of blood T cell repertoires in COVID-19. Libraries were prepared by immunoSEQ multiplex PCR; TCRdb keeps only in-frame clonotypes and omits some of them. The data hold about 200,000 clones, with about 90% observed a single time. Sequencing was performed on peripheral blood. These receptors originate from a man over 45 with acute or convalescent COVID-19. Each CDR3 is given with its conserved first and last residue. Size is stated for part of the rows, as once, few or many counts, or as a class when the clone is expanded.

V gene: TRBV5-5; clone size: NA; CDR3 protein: CASSLWGGRGHPYNEQFF
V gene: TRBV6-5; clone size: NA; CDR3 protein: CASSQRGYDTGELFF
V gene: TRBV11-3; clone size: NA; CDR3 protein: CASSSSSGSRYTQYF
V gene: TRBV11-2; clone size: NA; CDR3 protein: CASSFSSGSHEQYF
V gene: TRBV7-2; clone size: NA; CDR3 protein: CASSLSGSGSGELFF
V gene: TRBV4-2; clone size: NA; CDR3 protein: CASSQDKLAKNEQFF
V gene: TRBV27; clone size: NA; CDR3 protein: CASSLSFPRPGAFDEQYF
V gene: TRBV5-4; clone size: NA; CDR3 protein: CASSLAAGSNTGELFF
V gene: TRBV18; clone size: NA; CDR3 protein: CASSPTRDSTLTAFF
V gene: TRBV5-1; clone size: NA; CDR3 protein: CASSTGTSGQETQYF
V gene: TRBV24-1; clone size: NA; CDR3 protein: CATSGAPTDRESSGYTF
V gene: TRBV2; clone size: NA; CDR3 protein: CASSEGSVRGYTF
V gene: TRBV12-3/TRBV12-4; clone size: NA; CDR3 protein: CASSGGQTYGYTF
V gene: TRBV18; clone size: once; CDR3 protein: CASSLGTKETQYF
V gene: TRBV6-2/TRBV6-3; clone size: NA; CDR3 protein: CASSYSRNTGELFF
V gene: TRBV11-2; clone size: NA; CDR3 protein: CASSLDRQFQPQHF
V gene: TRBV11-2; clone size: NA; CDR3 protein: CASSLDPTRPSTDTQYF
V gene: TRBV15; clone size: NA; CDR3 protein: CATSNSRSRNEQFF
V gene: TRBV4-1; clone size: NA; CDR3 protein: CASSQAPGQGARFATEAFF
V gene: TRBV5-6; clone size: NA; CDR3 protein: CASSYRGSYTGELFF
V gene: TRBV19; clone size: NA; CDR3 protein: CASSIGGEGGPQHF
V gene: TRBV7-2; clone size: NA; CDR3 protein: CASSFSWDGGNSPLHF
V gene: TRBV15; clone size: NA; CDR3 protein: CATSRGGGPFYNEQFF
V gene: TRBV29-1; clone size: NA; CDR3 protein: CSGGFGTSNTDTQYF
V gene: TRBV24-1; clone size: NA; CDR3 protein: CATSDSGNYRGTDTQYF
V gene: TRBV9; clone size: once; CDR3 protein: CASSVATGAAYEQYF
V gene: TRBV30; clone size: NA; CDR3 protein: CAWSKQMNTEAFF
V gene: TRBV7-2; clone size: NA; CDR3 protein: CASSLQAGAGGRETQYF
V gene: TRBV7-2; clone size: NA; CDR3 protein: CASSLGATVNTEAFF
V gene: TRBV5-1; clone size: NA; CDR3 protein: CASSLDGDRPYNSPLHF
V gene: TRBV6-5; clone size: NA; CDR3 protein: CASSLQQNEKLFF
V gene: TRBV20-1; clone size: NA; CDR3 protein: CSASAQGGSSVKYEQYF
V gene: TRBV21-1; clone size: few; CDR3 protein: CASRQGYGYTF
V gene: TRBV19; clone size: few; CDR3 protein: CASRGADRAINTEAFF
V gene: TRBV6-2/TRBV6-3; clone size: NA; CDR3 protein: CASSYYGGGIQETQYF
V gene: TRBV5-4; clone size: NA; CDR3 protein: CASSSNRATNTEAFF
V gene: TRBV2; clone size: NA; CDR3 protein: CASSRDAGGKLFF
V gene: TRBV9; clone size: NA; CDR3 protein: CASSASGGVTDTQYF
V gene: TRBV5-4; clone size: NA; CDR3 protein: CASSLYTGGAGTGELFF
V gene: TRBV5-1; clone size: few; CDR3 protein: CASSLETGSDTGELFF
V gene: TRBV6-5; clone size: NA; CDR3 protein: CASSLPSGQPQHF
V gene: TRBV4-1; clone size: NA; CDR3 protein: CASSQDGTGRPYNEQFF
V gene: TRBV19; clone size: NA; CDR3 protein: CASSIVGGVHSYEQYF
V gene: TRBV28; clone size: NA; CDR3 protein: CASSRSGAGANVLTF
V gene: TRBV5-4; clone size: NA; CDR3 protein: CASSLGYRNTEAFF